This passage covers 5 T cell receptor beta chains from one sample sequenced in a study of a mutant IDH1 vaccine in newly diagnosed glioma. The assay was immunoSEQ multiplex PCR, and TCRdb's table has in-frame clones only and misses some. This table holds about 46,000 clones, around 85% found once. The sample's time point: week 47, end of study. What each vaccine dose contained was 300 ug of mutant IDH1 20-mer peptide, accompanied by topical imiquimod. These receptors have no identified antigens. The specimen comprised PBMCs, sampled from a glioma patient whose treatment included an IDH1 peptide vaccine. Receptors originate from a woman in her thirties with glioma. Some clones in this sample may be carry-over from other donors' samples.

The chain links TRBV7-2 to TRBJ1-4; possible D gene TRBD1, 5 bases. The CDR3 is 16 residues long. Germline assignment: CDR1 SGHTA and CDR2 FQGNSA. The V end lost 3 bases, the J end lost 3 bases, and 14 bases lay between the germline ends. The DNA for the CDR3 is TGTGCCAGCAGCTTCATAGGGGTTACGGCTAATGAAAAACTGTTTTTT. Protein sequence: CASSFIGVTANEKLFF.

The chain couples TRBV19 to TRBJ2-2; a weak D match, TRBD2 (6 bases). This CDR3 comprises 14 residues. CDR1 is LNHDA, CDR2 SQIVND, per germline (reference sequence). Trimming stripped 4 bases from V and 4 bases from J, with 10 bases between. CDR3: CASSTQGGTGELFF. CDR3 in DNA: TGTGCCAGTAGTACGCAGGGAGGCACCGGGGAGCTGTTTTTT.

The chain uses TRBV30 and TRBJ2-5, with a weak D call TRBD1 (6 bases). With 0 bases removed from V and 3 bases from J, the gap between germline ends came to 11 bases. Germline CDR1 reads GTSNPN; CDR2 reads SVGIG (reference sequence). The length of the CDR3 is 14 residues. As DNA, the CDR3 is TGTGCCTGGAGTGTACCGGCAGGGGAAGAGACCCAGTACTTC. Protein sequence: CAWSVPAGEETQYF.

This chain links TRBV29-1 with TRBJ2-2; D uncertain. V lost 7 bases to trimming and J lost 7 bases, with 16 bases between them. CDR1 SQVTM and CDR2 ANQGSEA come from the germline V gene. The CDR3 totals 13 residues. The CDR3 DNA is TGCAGCGCCCGGATAAGGGTTGGCGGGGAGCTGTTTTTT. This codes for CSARIRVGGELFF.

V usage is TRBV27 and J usage is TRBJ1-1, with TRBD1 as a possible D gene (6 bases). The CDR3 contains 16 residues. Germline lookup yields CDR1 MNHEY and CDR2 SMNVEV (reference sequence). Trimming stripped 0 bases from V and 1 base from J, with 12 bases between. As DNA, the CDR3 is TGTGCCAGCAGTTTATCGATGGGGGCACAGAACACTGAAGCTTTCTTT. Translated, it gives CASSLSMGAQNTEAFF.